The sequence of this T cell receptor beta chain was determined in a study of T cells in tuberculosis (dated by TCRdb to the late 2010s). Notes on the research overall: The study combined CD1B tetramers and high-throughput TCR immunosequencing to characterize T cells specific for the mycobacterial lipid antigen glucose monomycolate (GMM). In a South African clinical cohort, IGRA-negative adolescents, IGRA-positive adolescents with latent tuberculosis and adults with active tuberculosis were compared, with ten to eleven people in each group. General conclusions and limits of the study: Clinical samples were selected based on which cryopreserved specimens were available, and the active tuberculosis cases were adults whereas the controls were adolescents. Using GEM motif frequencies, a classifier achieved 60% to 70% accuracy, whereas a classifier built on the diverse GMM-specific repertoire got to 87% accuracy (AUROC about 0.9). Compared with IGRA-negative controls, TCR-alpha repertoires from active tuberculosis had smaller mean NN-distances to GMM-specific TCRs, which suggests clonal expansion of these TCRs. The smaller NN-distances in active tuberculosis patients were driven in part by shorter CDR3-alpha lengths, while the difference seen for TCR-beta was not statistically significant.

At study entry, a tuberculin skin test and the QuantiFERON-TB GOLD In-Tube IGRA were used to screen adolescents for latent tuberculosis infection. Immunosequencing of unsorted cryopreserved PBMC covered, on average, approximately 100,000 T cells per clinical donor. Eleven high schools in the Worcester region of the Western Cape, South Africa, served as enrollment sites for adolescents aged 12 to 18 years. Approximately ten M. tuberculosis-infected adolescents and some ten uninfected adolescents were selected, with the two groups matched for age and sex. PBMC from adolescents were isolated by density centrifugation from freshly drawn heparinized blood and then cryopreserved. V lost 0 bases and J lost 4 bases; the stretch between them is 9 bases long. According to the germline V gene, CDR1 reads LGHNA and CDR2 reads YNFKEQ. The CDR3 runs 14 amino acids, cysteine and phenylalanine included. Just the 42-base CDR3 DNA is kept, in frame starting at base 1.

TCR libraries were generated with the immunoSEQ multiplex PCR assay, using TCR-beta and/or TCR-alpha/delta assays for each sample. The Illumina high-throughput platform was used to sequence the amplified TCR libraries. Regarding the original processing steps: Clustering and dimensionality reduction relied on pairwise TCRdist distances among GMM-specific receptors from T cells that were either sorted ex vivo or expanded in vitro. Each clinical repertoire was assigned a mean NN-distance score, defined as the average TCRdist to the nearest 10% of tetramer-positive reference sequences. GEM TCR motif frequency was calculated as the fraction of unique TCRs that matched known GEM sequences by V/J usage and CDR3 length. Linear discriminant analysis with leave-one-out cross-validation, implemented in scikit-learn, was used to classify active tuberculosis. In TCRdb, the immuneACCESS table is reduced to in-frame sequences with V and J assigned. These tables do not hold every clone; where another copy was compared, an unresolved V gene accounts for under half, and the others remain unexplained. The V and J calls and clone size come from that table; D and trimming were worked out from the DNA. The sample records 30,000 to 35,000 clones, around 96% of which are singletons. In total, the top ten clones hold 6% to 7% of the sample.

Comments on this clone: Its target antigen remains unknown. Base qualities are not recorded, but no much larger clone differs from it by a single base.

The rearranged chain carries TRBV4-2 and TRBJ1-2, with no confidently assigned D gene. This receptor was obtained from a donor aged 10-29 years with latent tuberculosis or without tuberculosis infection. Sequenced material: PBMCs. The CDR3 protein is CASSQEVESYGYTF. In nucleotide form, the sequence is TGTGCCAGCAGCCAAGAAGTCGAGTCCTATGGCTACACCTTC.